These 16 T cell receptor beta chains share one sample of origin, sequenced in a study of CD8+ T cells in alopecia areata. Treatment: oral pan-JAK inhibitor, 5-10 mg twice daily. Following RNA extraction, reverse transcription yielded cDNA that acted as the sequencing template. This table comes from immunoSEQ multiplex PCR, and its TCRdb copy is limited to in-frame clones, with some not included. Among under 150,000 clones, approximately 80% were seen once, and the ten largest hold 20% to 25%. The material was CD8+ T cells sorted from blood, obtained at week 4, from a patient treated with tofacitinib. These receptors all stem from a human donor with alopecia areata.

The CDR3 DNA reads as TGCGCCAGCACCCCTAGCTCCTACAATGAGCAGTTCTTC. The encoded protein is CASTPSSYNEQFF. The V and J genes are TRBV5-1 and TRBJ2-1, with D uncertain. Trimming removed 6 bases from V and 0 bases from J, with 7 bases in between. CDR3 length: 13 amino acids. The V gene's germline CDR1 is SGHRS and CDR2 YFSETQ.

This clone has just one count. This chain links TRBV7-2 with TRBJ2-2; no clear D gene. The germline V gene encodes CDR1 SGHTA and CDR2 FQGNSA. The CDR3 loop spans 13 amino acids. V lost 1 base, J lost 6 bases, and 6 bases lay in between. The CDR3 coding sequence is TGTGCCAGCAGCTTAGGCAGGTCCGGGGAGCTGTTTTTT. It yields the protein CASSLGRSGELFF.

The V gene is TRBV7-6, the J gene TRBJ2-2; possibly TRBD2 for D (6 bases). In germline, CDR1 is SGHVS, CDR2 FNYEAQ. The CDR3 has 14 amino acids. V gave up 3 bases and J gave up 5 bases, with 10 bases separating them. CDR3 protein: CASSFSGETGELFF. CDR3 nucleotide sequence: TGTGCCAGCAGCTTTTCGGGGGAGACCGGGGAGCTGTTTTTT.

J is TRBJ1-5 and V is TRBV2; TRBD1 matches at 7 bases. The germline V gene encodes CDR1 SNHLY and CDR2 FYNNEI. This CDR3 has 14 amino acids. The trim removed 4 bases at V and 2 bases at J, leaving 2 bases unmatched. Written as DNA, the CDR3 is TGTGCCAGCAGTGCCGGGACAGGCAATCAGCCCCAGCATTTT. Its translation: CASSAGTGNQPQHF.

The gene calls are TRBV7-9 and TRBJ1-4; D is unresolved. V lost 5 bases to trimming and J lost 7 bases, with 20 bases between them. Germline CDR1 SEHNR, CDR2 FQNEAQ (reference sequence). The CDR3 spans 16 residues. CDR3 coding DNA: TGTGCCAGCAGCCACACGAGACCCCAGATCGGTGAAAAACTGTTTTTT. This sequence encodes CASSHTRPQIGEKLFF. Combining the CDR3 with reference TRBV7-9 and TRBJ1-4 gives the whole variable domain DTGVSQNPRHKITKRGQNVTFRCDPISEHNRLYWYRQTLGQGPEFLTYFQNEAQLEKSRLLSDRFSAERPKGSFSTLEIQRTEQGDSAMYLCASSHTRPQIGEKLFFGSGTQLSVL.

V usage is TRBV15 and J usage is TRBJ2-1; D is perhaps TRBD1 (5 bases). V was clipped by 1 base and J by 15 bases, with 13 bases between them. CDR1 is LNHNV and CDR2 is YYDKDF in the germline V gene (reference sequence). This CDR3 has 12 residues. This CDR3 reads CATSRVGPTPFF. CDR3 sequence (DNA): TGTGCCACCAGCAGAGTGGGGCCTACACCGTTCTTC.

This clone was counted at least ten times. The genes are TRBV30 and TRBJ1-2, with 8 bases aligning to TRBD1. Looked up from germline, CDR1 is GTSNPN and CDR2 is SVGIG (reference sequence). V lost 5 bases, J lost 8 bases, and 10 bases stayed unmatched. This CDR3 spans 13 amino acids. CDR3 nucleotide sequence: TGTGCCTGGGGCACCGGAGGACAGGGAGGCTACACCTTC. Its protein is CAWGTGGQGGYTF.

V and J are TRBV19 and TRBJ2-5; D call uncertain. Germline loops: CDR1 LNHDA, CDR2 SQIVND (reference sequence). This CDR3 region has 14 residues. V was clipped by 9 bases and J by 5 bases, with 19 bases between them. This CDR3 is CARPRLAQEETQYF. The CDR3 DNA reads TGTGCCAGACCACGATTAGCCCAAGAGGAGACCCAGTACTTC.

This chain uses TRBV27 with TRBJ2-5; 9 bases align to TRBD2. Germline V CDR1 and CDR2: MNHEY, SMNVEV (reference sequence). Trimming took 3 bases from V and 5 from J; bases not matched to a gene: 4. The length of the CDR3 is 14 residues. CDR3 residues: CASSLRGGRETQYF. CDR3 in DNA: TGTGCCAGCAGTTTGCGGGGGGGAAGGGAGACCCAGTACTTC.

This clone was counted only a few times. V is TRBV5-4 and J is TRBJ2-7; D not resolved. V gave up 2 bases and J gave up 1 base, with 7 bases separating them. CDR1 SGHNT and CDR2 YYREEE come from the germline V gene (reference sequence). This CDR3 has 13 amino acids. The chain's CDR3 is CASSFGLSYEQYF. The CDR3 DNA follows: TGTGCCAGCAGCTTCGGTCTTTCCTACGAGCAGTACTTC.

The J gene is TRBJ2-5, the V gene TRBV11-2; unclear D gene. V was trimmed by 5 bases and J by 5 bases, leaving 9 bases between them. This CDR3 is built from 12 residues. Germline V gene lookup returns CDR1 SGHAT and CDR2 FQNNGV. Here the CDR3 reads CASSPSGETQYF. The CDR3 nucleotides are TGTGCCAGCAGCCCTTCTGGGGAGACCCAGTACTTC.

This clone was observed a single time. This chain uses TRBV29-1 with TRBJ2-2; 9 nucleotides line up with TRBD1. The junction had 9 bases not matched to a gene; V was cut back by 6 bases and J by 1 base. The CDR3 covers 16 residues. The germline V gene has CDR1 SQVTM and CDR2 ANQGSEA. CDR3 coding DNA: TGCAGCGTCGTCACGACAGGGGGGATGAACACCGGGGAGCTGTTTTTT. It translates to CSVVTTGGMNTGELFF.

The genes are TRBV5-1 and TRBJ1-1; D gene ambiguous. Germline V lookup: CDR1 SGHRS, CDR2 YFSETQ. V lost 6 bases, J lost 1 base, and 25 bases lay in between. The CDR3 is 18 amino acids. In DNA form, the CDR3 reads TGCGCCAGCATGGTTGGGTGGCAGGCCGAAGACAAGAACACTGAAGCTTTCTTT. It encodes CASMVGWQAEDKNTEAFF.

V and J are TRBV15 and TRBJ1-1; perhaps TRBD1 as D (5 bases). Germline V lookup: CDR1 LNHNV, CDR2 YYDKDF (reference sequence). V lost 0 bases to trimming and J lost 5 bases, with 7 bases between them. The CDR3 has 13 amino acids. The CDR3 region is CATSRDEGTEAFF. The CDR3 DNA sequence: TGTGCCACCAGCAGAGATGAGGGGACTGAAGCTTTCTTT.

The rearrangement joins TRBV7-8 to TRBJ2-6, with 8 bases that match TRBD1. CDR3 size: 19 residues. Trimming removed 2 bases from V and 0 bases from J; junction bases left unmatched: 9. Germline V lookup: CDR1 SGHVS, CDR2 FQNEAQ. In nucleotides, the CDR3 is TGTGCCAGCAGCTTATCTAGGGACAGGACGGCCTCTGGGGCCAACGTCCTGACTTTC. It codes for CASSLSRDRTASGANVLTF.

This clone was seen only once. This rearrangement joins TRBV30 to TRBJ2-1; 7 nucleotides agree with TRBD1. The germline V gene has CDR1 GTSNPN and CDR2 SVGIG (reference sequence). CDR3 size: 15 residues. The ends lost 1 base at V and 0 bases at J; junction bases unmatched: 3. In nucleotides, the CDR3 is TGTGCCTGGAGTGCGACAGGGAGCTCCTACAATGAGCAGTTCTTC. This translates into CAWSATGSSYNEQFF.